These T cell receptor beta chains were read from a single sample in a study of cytomegalovirus exposure and HLA in healthy donors. Some clones are missing from TCRdb's copy, which holds only in-frame ones; the method was immunoSEQ multiplex PCR. The sample has 150,000 to 200,000 clones; 60% to 80% are singletons. The source material was PBMCs. These receptors were taken from a man younger than 40 in good health and CMV-seropositive. CDR3s include the opening cysteine and the closing phenylalanine or tryptophan. The order of the fields is V gene, D gene, clone size, J gene, CDR3 DNA, CDR3 protein. The D gene is left open where the match is weak. The listing skips clone size in some rows; elsewhere it reads once, few, many or a size class.

TRBV27	-	-	TRBJ1-1	TGTGCCAGCAGTCCAGTCAGGAGGGCCACTGAAGCTTTCTTT	CASSPVRRATEAFF
TRBV5-6	TRBD1	-	TRBJ1-1	TGTGCCAGCAGCCCAAACTTGACAGGGGGCGGGTTCGGCACTGAAGCTTTCTTT	CASSPNLTGGGFGTEAFF
TRBV7-9	-	-	TRBJ2-1	TGTGCCAGCAGCTTAGGTGGAGCTCACACTCAGTTCTTC	CASSLGGAHTQFF
TRBV7-2	-	-	TRBJ2-7	TGTGCCAGCAGCTTTCCGGAGTACGAGCAGTACTTC	CASSFPEYEQYF
TRBV11-3	-	-	TRBJ2-3	TGTGCCAGCAGCTTAGGGGGTACGGAGGCGGATACGCAGTATTTT	CASSLGGTEADTQYF
TRBV2	-	-	TRBJ2-2	TGTGCCAGCAATAAGGGGTTGACCGGGGAGCTGTTTTTT	CASNKGLTGELFF
TRBV5-1	-	-	TRBJ1-6	TGCGCCAGCAGCCTGGACGGAGATAATTCACCCCTCCACTTT	CASSLDGDNSPLHF
TRBV7-8	-	-	TRBJ2-5	TGTGCCAGCAGCTTAGGTGGAGGGTCTCAAGAGACCCAGTACTTC	CASSLGGGSQETQYF
TRBV6-5	-	-	TRBJ2-5	TGTGCCAGCAGTTCATCGACAGAAGAGACCCAGTACTTC	CASSSSTEETQYF
TRBV13	-	-	TRBJ2-1	TGTGCCAGCAGCCTCAACAGGGTTGAGCAGTTCTTC	CASSLNRVEQFF
TRBV2	TRBD2	-	TRBJ2-2	TGTGCCAGCAGTCGGGGGACTAGCGGGGGGGCGGAGCTGTTTTTT	CASSRGTSGGAELFF
TRBV28	TRBD1	-	TRBJ2-7	TGTGCCAGCAGTGGTAGGGACAGAGCCTACGAGCAGTACTTC	CASSGRDRAYEQYF
TRBV5-1	TRBD1	-	TRBJ1-1	TGCGCCAGCAGCTTGGGAGACAGGGACGCAAAGCAAGCTTTCTTT	CASSLGDRDAKQAFF
TRBV5-1	TRBD1	-	TRBJ1-4	TGCGCCAGCAGGGCCGGGACAGGGGCTCGGAATGAAAAACTGTTTTTT	CASRAGTGARNEKLFF
TRBV11-3	TRBD1	once	TRBJ2-2	TGTGCCAGCAGCTCCGGGACAGGTGGAGCCGGGGAGCTGTTTTTT	CASSSGTGGAGELFF
TRBV11-3	TRBD2	-	TRBJ2-3	TGTGCCAGCAGCTACAGGCGGGGGGTTACAGATACGCAGTATTTT	CASSYRRGVTDTQYF
TRBV5-6	TRBD1	-	TRBJ2-7	TGTGCCAGCAGCTCGGGACAGGGCTACGAGCAGTACTTC	CASSSGQGYEQYF
TRBV5-1	TRBD2	-	TRBJ2-5	TGCGCCAGCAATAAGGGTAGCGGGGGGGAAGAGACCCAGTACTTC	CASNKGSGGEETQYF
TRBV19	-	once	TRBJ2-5	TGTGCCAGTAGCTTCGGCAGGCCCCAAGAGACCCAGTACTTC	CASSFGRPQETQYF
TRBV7-9	-	-	TRBJ2-5	TGTGCCAGCAGCTTGCCTGGGCATCAAGAGACCCAGTACTTC	CASSLPGHQETQYF
TRBV11-3	TRBD1	-	TRBJ2-3	TGTGCCAGCAGCCGGGGACAGACTAGCACAGATACGCAGTATTTT	CASSRGQTSTDTQYF
TRBV27	TRBD2	-	TRBJ2-1	TGTGCCAGCAGTTTGCGGGGGTACAATGAGCAGTTCTTC	CASSLRGYNEQFF
TRBV27	-	-	TRBJ2-7	TGTGCCAGCAGTTTAAAGGGAGCGACCTACGAGCAGTACTTC	CASSLKGATYEQYF
TRBV5-6	-	-	TRBJ2-7	TGTGCCAGCAGCTTGGGTCCCCTCTTCTCCTACGAGCAGTACTTC	CASSLGPLFSYEQYF
TRBV5-6	TRBD1	-	TRBJ2-5	TGTGCCAGCAGCCCCTGGGACAGGGAAGAGACCCAGTACTTC	CASSPWDREETQYF
TRBV19	-	-	TRBJ2-7	TGTGCCAGTAGTCAGGAACTCGGTCACTACGAGCAGTACTTC	CASSQELGHYEQYF
TRBV6-6	-	-	TRBJ1-1	TGTGCCAGCACGCCTCTGGAGGGAGGAACTGAAGCTTTCTTT	CASTPLEGGTEAFF
TRBV29-1	-	-	TRBJ2-2	TGCAGCGTTGTAGGACAGAACACCGGGGAGCTGTTTTTT	CSVVGQNTGELFF
TRBV4-1	-	-	TRBJ2-7	TGCGCCAGCAGCCCACCAGGGGCGGCCTACGAGCAGTACTTC	CASSPPGAAYEQYF
TRBV7-3	TRBD2	-	TRBJ2-2	TGTGCCAGCAGCGTTTCCGGGGGGGCCGGGGAGCTGTTTTTT	CASSVSGGAGELFF
TRBV6-5	-	-	TRBJ2-5	TGTGCCAGCAGGGGGGGACCGAACATGGAGACCCAGTACTTC	CASRGGPNMETQYF
TRBV2	TRBD2	-	TRBJ2-7	TGTGCCAGCAGGGGGGGACTAGCGGGCGGCTACGAGCAGTACTTC	CASRGGLAGGYEQYF
TRBV6-6	-	few	TRBJ1-4	TGTGCCAGCAATCAGGTCAAAAATGAAAAACTGTTTTTT	CASNQVKNEKLFF
TRBV28	-	-	TRBJ2-7	TGTGCCAGCAGTCAAAGTACAGGGGCGGGGGGCGAGCAGTACTTC	CASSQSTGAGGEQYF
TRBV29-1	-	once	TRBJ2-7	TGCAGCGCTTCCTCCGGTTTCTCCTACGAGCAGTACTTC	CSASSGFSYEQYF
TRBV6-5	-	-	TRBJ1-2	TGTGCCAGCAGTTACCGCCGGGGGGTTGGCTATGGCTACACCTTC	CASSYRRGVGYGYTF
TRBV7-3	TRBD1	-	TRBJ2-5	TGTGCCAGCAGCTTCACAGGGGGGGAGACCCAGTACTTC	CASSFTGGETQYF
TRBV9	TRBD2	once	TRBJ2-1	TGTGCCAGCAGCTCAAACCGGGGGGTACTCGACAATGAGCAGTTCTTC	CASSSNRGVLDNEQFF
TRBV2	-	-	TRBJ2-7	TGTGCCAGCAGGACTACCTTGGCCCACGAGCAGTACTTC	CASRTTLAHEQYF
TRBV19	-	-	TRBJ2-7	TGTGCCAGTAGTATAGATGTGACTTACGAGCAGTACTTC	CASSIDVTYEQYF
TRBV4-3	TRBD1	-	TRBJ2-5	TGCGCCAGCAGCCAAGAACCGGGCAGGGGGTTGAAGGAAGAGACCCAGTACTTC	CASSQEPGRGLKEETQYF